The present TCR beta chain was sequenced within a study of shared clonotypes between healthy human individuals. Study context: Per donor, CD8 memory used one plate, CD8 naive used two, CD4 memory used three and CD4 naive used three.

Study results and caveats: Rarefaction analysis demonstrated incomplete sorted-subset sequencing notwithstanding large depth.

The CDR3 totals 12 residues. Trimming took 1 base from V and 8 from J, leaving 9 bases between them. Germline CDR1 GTSNPN, CDR2 SVGIG (reference sequence). In the case of this clone: Its antigen is still unknown.

DNA at 200 ng, 25,000 to 30,000 T cell genomes, went into sorted-subset replicate PCRs. In the authors' methods: ImmunoSEQ only sent back junction sequences with no quality scores, so filtering was done differently. The protocol was immunoSEQ multiplex PCR, while the TCRdb copy is restricted to in-frame clones and leaves out a portion. V, J and clone size derive from that table, while D and trimming were established from the DNA sequence. The sample has about 580,000 clones, 95% to 98% seen once. Terminally differentiated effector memory CD45RA+ cells were excluded by CCR7 positive selection of CD45RO-negative cells.

The genes are TRBV30 and TRBJ2-1; D unclear. The specimen sequenced was naive CD8+ T cells sorted from blood. The receptor comes from a man aged 25 to 45 in good health. The CDR3 protein is CAWSGIGDEQFF. The CDR3 DNA is TGTGCCTGGAGTGGGATAGGCGATGAGCAGTTCTTC.